The rows below give T cell receptor beta chains drawn from one sample of a study of T-cell memory formation after mild COVID-19. TCRdb re-called the 5' RACE reads with MiXCR, one entry per CDR3 protein. The data show approximately 250,000 distinct CDR3 sequences, with roughly 17% seen just once and about a fifth held by the top ten. Sequenced input: PBMCs or a T cell subset sorted from them (not recorded which). The receptors stem from a man younger than 35 who had mild COVID-19 (a few samples of this study predate the infection). Cell type and time point are not known. The CDR3 runs from the conserved cysteine through the conserved F or W. The order of the fields is V gene, D gene, clone size, CDR3 length, J gene, CDR3 protein, CDR3 DNA. D genes are given only for firm matches. Clone size is given for some rows only: seen once, a few or many times, or a class if the clone is expanded.

>TRBV12-3/TRBV12-4|TRBD1|-|13|TRBJ2-5
CASTRDRGETQYF
TGTGCCAGCACCCGAGACAGGGGAGAGACCCAGTACTTC
>TRBV7-2|TRBD2|many|18|TRBJ2-3
CASSLWFRLATSTDTQYF
TGTGCCAGCAGCTTATGGTTCCGACTAGCAACTAGCACAGATACGCAGTATTTT
>TRBV6-2/TRBV6-3|-|-|11|TRBJ2-3
CASTQGHTQYF
TGTGCCAGCACACAGGGTCATACGCAGTATTTT
>TRBV7-2|-|few|12|TRBJ1-5
CASSLWGWPQHF
TGTGCCAGCAGCTTGTGGGGCTGGCCCCAGCATTTT
>TRBV7-2|-|-|14|TRBJ2-3
CASSLTDTTDTQYF
TGTGCCAGCAGCTTAACAGATACCACAGATACGCAGTATTTT
>TRBV13|-|few|13|TRBJ1-1
CASSGAVNTEAFF
TGTGCCAGCAGCGGCGCGGTTAACACTGAAGCTTTCTTT
>TRBV6-2/TRBV6-3|-|-|13|TRBJ2-1
CASSWDSGREQFF
TGTGCCAGCAGTTGGGATAGCGGCCGGGAGCAGTTCTTC
>TRBV12-3/TRBV12-4|-|-|16|TRBJ1-2
CASSFRIYGRRYGYTF
TGTGCCAGCAGTTTTAGGATCTACGGACGGCGATATGGCTACACCTTC
>TRBV5-1|-|many|14|TRBJ1-1
CASSQGPEATEAFF
TGCGCCAGCAGCCAGGGACCTGAGGCCACTGAAGCTTTCTTT
>TRBV18|TRBD2|-|16|TRBJ2-1
CASSPALAGGRNEQFF
TGTGCCAGCTCACCCGCCCTAGCGGGGGGGCGCAATGAGCAGTTCTTC
>TRBV6-6|TRBD1|few|14|TRBJ1-2
CASSWATGGDGYTF
TGTGCCAGCAGTTGGGCTACAGGGGGCGATGGCTACACCTTC
>TRBV6-6|-|-|18|TRBJ1-2
CASSYGARQVGGYYGYTF
TGTGCCAGCAGTTACGGGGCCAGACAGGTCGGTGGGTACTATGGCTACACCTTC
>TRBV5-1|TRBD1|-|15|TRBJ1-2
CASSLDAGQSYGYTF
TGCGCCAGCAGCTTAGATGCGGGACAGTCCTATGGCTACACCTTC
>TRBV5-1|TRBD2|few|14|TRBJ2-1
CASSFPSGLNEQFF
TGCGCCAGCAGCTTCCCTAGCGGGCTCAATGAGCAGTTCTTC
>TRBV18|-|few|14|TRBJ2-3
CASSTAAGTDTQYF
TGTGCCAGCTCAACGGCGGCCGGCACAGATACGCAGTATTTT
>TRBV20-1|-|-|14|TRBJ2-2
CSARGRGSSGELFF
TGCAGTGCCCGAGGTCGGGGGAGTAGCGGGGAGCTGTTTTTT
>TRBV4-3|TRBD2|-|17|TRBJ2-2
CASSQDTSGGSSGELFF
TGCGCCAGCAGCCAAGATACCTCGGGAGGTTCCAGCGGGGAGCTGTTTTTT
>TRBV6-2/TRBV6-3|-|few|11|TRBJ1-1
CASSGGAEAFF
TGTGCCAGCAGTGGGGGAGCTGAAGCTTTCTTT
>TRBV5-1|-|few|12|TRBJ1-1
CASSRVGTEAFF
TGCGCCAGCAGCCGGGTGGGAACTGAAGCTTTCTTT
>TRBV11-2|-|few|15|TRBJ2-3
CASSTTSPATDTQYF
TGTGCCAGCAGCACAACTAGCCCCGCCACAGATACGCAGTATTTT
>TRBV3-1|-|-|12|TRBJ1-2
CASSQASAGYTF
TGTGCCAGCAGCCAAGCCTCGGCTGGCTACACCTTC
>TRBV29-1|-|-|14|TRBJ2-5
CSVRRTGGGETQYF
TGCAGCGTTCGAAGGACGGGGGGCGGTGAGACCCAGTACTTC
>TRBV2|-|few|11|TRBJ2-7
CASRGNGEQYF
TGTGCCAGCAGGGGCAACGGGGAGCAGTACTTC
>TRBV9|-|-|14|TRBJ2-2
CASSVAGTPGELFF
TGTGCCAGCAGCGTAGCCGGGACCCCGGGGGAGCTGTTTTTT
>TRBV6-5|TRBD1|-|16|TRBJ1-3
CATARTGASSGNTIYF
TGTGCCACTGCCCGGACAGGCGCGAGCTCTGGAAACACCATATATTTT
>TRBV29-1|TRBD1|-|13|TRBJ2-3
CSVEDGTEDTQYF
TGCAGCGTTGAAGATGGGACAGAGGATACGCAGTATTTT
>TRBV5-1|TRBD2|-|16|TRBJ2-5
CASSRGLAGYQETQYF
TGCGCCAGCAGCCGAGGACTAGCGGGGTACCAAGAGACCCAGTACTTC
>TRBV5-6|-|-|16|TRBJ1-3
CASSLEWGPDGNTIYF
TGTGCCAGCAGCTTGGAGTGGGGTCCGGATGGAAACACCATATATTTT
>TRBV15|-|few|13|TRBJ2-2
CATSRAAAGELFF
TGTGCCACCAGCAGGGCGGCAGCCGGGGAGCTGTTTTTT
>TRBV20-1|TRBD1|-|14|TRBJ2-5
CSAAPGTAQETQYF
TGCAGTGCTGCTCCCGGGACAGCGCAAGAGACCCAGTACTTC
>TRBV18|-|many|11|TRBJ2-5
CASSPLETQYF
TGTGCCAGCTCACCCTTGGAGACCCAGTACTTC
>TRBV4-3|TRBD1|-|15|TRBJ1-1
CASSRWDRGLSEAFF
TGCGCCAGCAGCCGTTGGGACAGGGGCCTCTCTGAAGCTTTCTTT
>TRBV6-6|-|-|10|TRBJ2-1
CASSYPEQFF
TGTGCCAGCAGTTACCCTGAGCAGTTCTTC
>TRBV5-8|-|many|11|TRBJ2-4
CASSWPVIQYF
TGTGCCAGCAGCTGGCCGGTGATTCAGTACTTC
>TRBV2|-|-|12|TRBJ1-4
CASSESLRELFF
TGTGCCAGCAGTGAAAGTCTCAGGGAACTGTTTTTT
>TRBV2|-|few|17|TRBJ2-2
CASSEMTASVGNGELFF
TGTGCCAGCAGTGAGATGACAGCCTCGGTAGGAAACGGGGAGCTGTTTTTT
>TRBV3-1|-|few|16|TRBJ1-1
CASSQGFLQPNTEAFF
TGTGCCAGCAGCCAAGGATTCTTACAGCCGAACACTGAAGCTTTCTTT
>TRBV7-2|TRBD1|many|18|TRBJ1-4
CASSLRRQGALTNEKLFF
TGTGCCAGCAGCTTAAGGAGACAGGGGGCGCTTACTAATGAAAAACTGTTTTTT
>TRBV28|-|few|12|TRBJ2-7
CASSFSPYEQYF
TGTGCCAGCAGTTTCTCCCCCTACGAGCAGTACTTC
>TRBV7-9|-|many|13|TRBJ2-7
CASTLTWASEQYF
TGTGCCAGCACCCTTACCTGGGCGAGCGAGCAGTACTTC
>TRBV7-3|TRBD2|-|12|TRBJ2-2
CASNDKAGELFF
TGTGCCAGCAACGATAAAGCGGGGGAGCTTTTTTTT
>TRBV7-2|-|few|14|TRBJ2-1
CASSYQGGPDEQFF
TGTGCCAGCAGCTACCAGGGGGGGCCCGATGAGCAGTTCTTC
>TRBV4-1|-|-|15|TRBJ1-1
CASSQASAGRTEAFF
TGCGCCAGCAGCCAAGCGTCGGCAGGGAGGACTGAAGCTTTCTTT
>TRBV7-2|-|-|14|TRBJ2-5
CASSLLQPQGTQYF
TGTGCCAGCAGCTTGCTACAGCCTCAGGGGACCCAGTACTTC